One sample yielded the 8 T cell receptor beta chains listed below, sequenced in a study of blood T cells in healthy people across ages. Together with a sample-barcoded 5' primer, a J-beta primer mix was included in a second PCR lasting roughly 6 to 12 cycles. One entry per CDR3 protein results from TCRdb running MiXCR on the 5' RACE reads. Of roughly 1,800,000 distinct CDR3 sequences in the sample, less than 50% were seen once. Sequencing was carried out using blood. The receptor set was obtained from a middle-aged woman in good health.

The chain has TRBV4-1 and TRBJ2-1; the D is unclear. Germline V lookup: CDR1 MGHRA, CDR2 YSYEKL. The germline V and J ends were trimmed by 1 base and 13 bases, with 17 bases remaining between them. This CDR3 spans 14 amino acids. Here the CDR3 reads CASSQVFPSETQFF. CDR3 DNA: TGCGCCAGCAGCCAAGTATTTCCCAGTGAGACCCAGTTCTTC.

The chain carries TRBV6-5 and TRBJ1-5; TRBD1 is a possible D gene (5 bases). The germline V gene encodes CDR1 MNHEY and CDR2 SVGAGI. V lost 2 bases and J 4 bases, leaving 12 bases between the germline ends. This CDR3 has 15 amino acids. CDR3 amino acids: CASSYARGANQPQHF. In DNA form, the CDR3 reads TGTGCCAGCAGTTACGCACGGGGCGCTAATCAGCCCCAGCATTTT.

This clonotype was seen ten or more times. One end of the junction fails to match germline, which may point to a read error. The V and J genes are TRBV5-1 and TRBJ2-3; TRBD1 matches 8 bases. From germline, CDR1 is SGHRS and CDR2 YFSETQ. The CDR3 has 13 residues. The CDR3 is CASGQGSTDTQYF. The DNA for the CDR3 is TGTGCCAGTGGACAGGGAAGTACAGATACGCAGTATTTT.

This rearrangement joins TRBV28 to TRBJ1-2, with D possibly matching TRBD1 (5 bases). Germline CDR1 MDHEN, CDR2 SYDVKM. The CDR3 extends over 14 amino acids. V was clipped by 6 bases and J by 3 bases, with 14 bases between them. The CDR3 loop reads CASSLLRGYYGYTF. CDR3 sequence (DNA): TGTGCCAGCAGCCTTTTAAGGGGATACTATGGCTACACCTTC.

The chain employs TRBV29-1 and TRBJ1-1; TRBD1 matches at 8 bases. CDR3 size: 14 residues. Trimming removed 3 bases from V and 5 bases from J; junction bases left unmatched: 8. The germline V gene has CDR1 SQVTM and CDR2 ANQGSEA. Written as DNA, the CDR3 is TGCAGCGTTGACAGGGGGCGGCTAGGAACTGAAGCTTTCTTT. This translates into CSVDRGRLGTEAFF.

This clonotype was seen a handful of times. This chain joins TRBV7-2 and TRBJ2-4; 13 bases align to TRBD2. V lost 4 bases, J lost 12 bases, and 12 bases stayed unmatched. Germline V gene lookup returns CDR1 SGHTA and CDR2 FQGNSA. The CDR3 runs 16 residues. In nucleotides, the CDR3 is TGTGCCAGCAGCTCCTACGTGACTAGCGGGGGGAAACCTCAGTACTTC. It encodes CASSSYVTSGGKPQYF.

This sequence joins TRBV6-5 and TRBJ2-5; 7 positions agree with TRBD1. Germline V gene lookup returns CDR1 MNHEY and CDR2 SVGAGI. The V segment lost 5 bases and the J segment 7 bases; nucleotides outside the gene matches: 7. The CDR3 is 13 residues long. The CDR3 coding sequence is TGTGCCAGCAGTCAAGGGGGACAGTCGACCCAGTACTTC. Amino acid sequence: CASSQGGQSTQYF.

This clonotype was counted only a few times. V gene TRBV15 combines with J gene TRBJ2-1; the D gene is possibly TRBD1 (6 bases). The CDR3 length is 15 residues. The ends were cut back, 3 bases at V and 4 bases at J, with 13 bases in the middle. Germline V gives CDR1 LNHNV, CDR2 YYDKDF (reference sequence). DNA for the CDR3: TGTGCCACCAGCAGGGGTCGCGGACAGTACAATGAGCAGTTCTTC. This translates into CATSRGRGQYNEQFF.